The 3 T cell receptor beta chains below all came from one sample that was sequenced in a study of blood T cell repertoires in COVID-19. TCRdb's table, derived via immunoSEQ multiplex PCR, lists solely in-frame clones and lacks some. The sample holds 160,000 or so clones, roughly 87% seen once. Input material: PBMCs or T cells enriched from blood (not recorded which). The receptors were gathered from a human donor with acute COVID-19. The donor label of this sample is uncertain.

This chain joins TRBV27 and TRBJ1-4, with TRBD1 matching over 9 bases. The junction had 3 bases not matched to a gene; V was cut back by 3 bases and J by 7 bases. The CDR3 loop spans 14 amino acids. The germline gives CDR1 MNHEY, CDR2 SMNVEV (reference sequence). The CDR3 here is CASSFGTGSEKLFF. In nucleotides, the CDR3 is TGTGCCAGCAGTTTTGGGACAGGGAGTGAAAAACTGTTTTTT.

V gene TRBV12-3 or TRBV12-4 combines with J gene TRBJ1-2, with a weak D call TRBD1 (5 bases). V was cut by 4 bases and J by 2 bases, with 5 bases left in between. The CDR3 is made up of 12 amino acids. CDR3 sequence: CASSSGNYGYTF. The CDR3 bases are TGTGCCAGCAGTTCAGGGAACTATGGCTACACCTTC.

The CDR3 is CASSLLPWTKSSYEQYF. The CDR3 region has the DNA TGTGCCAGCAGTTTACTTCCCTGGACAAAAAGCTCCTACGAGCAGTACTTC. The chain carries TRBV28 and TRBJ2-7; tentatively, D is TRBD1 (5 bases). Germline assignment: CDR1 MDHEN and CDR2 SYDVKM. With 2 bases removed from V and 0 bases from J, the gap between germline ends came to 17 bases. This CDR3 is built from 17 residues.